This T cell receptor (beta chain) was retrieved from a study of vaccination and CD4 T cells after COVID-19. The CDR3 consists of 15 residues. Germline CDR1 and CDR2: SGHVS and FNYEAQ. Trimming shortened V by 5 bases and J by 6 bases, and 16 bases separated the two germline ends. Time point reported: late sampling 161 to 241 days after vaccination in a few convalescent patients. Regarding treatment: roughly ten-day PBMC culture with coronavirus spike peptide pools or control peptides (ViraFEST assay). Turning to this clonotype: What it binds is not known.

Study-level points and caveats: Relatively few convalescent patients and no early post-infection timepoints were analyzed.

The assay that was used to sequence DNA from cultured CD4+ T cells was the Oncomine TCR Beta short-read assay. MiXCR, applied by TCRdb to the PCR reads, yields one record per CDR3 protein. This sample yields approximately 23,000 distinct CDR3 sequences, of which less than 45% are seen a single time; 30% belongs to the top ten. The sequenced sample was CD4+ T cells from blood, cultured in vitro, obtained about 7 months after SARS-CoV-2 vaccination. V usage is TRBV7-6 and J usage is TRBJ2-2; TRBD1 might be the D (5 bases). The source is a human donor who had recovered from COVID-19. CDR3 sequence (DNA): TGTGCCAGCAGCACGCTTCTTTTAGGGGCCGGGGAGCTGTTTTTT. It specifies CASSTLLLGAGELFF.